The 20 T cell receptor beta chains presented below share a single source sample, sequenced in a study of CD8 T cells in ankylosing spondylitis. TCRdb itself ran the 5' RACE reads through MiXCR, one entry per CDR3 protein. Among 150,000 to 250,000 distinct CDR3 sequences listed, roughly 13% were seen once. The specimen was blood, either unsorted or a sorted T cell fraction (not recorded which). Receptor source: a male donor with ankylosing spondylitis or in good health (not recorded which).

This clonotype occurred a few times. The chain is built from TRBV11-2 and TRBJ2-3; D may be TRBD2 (7 bases). V lost 7 bases and J 1 base, leaving 30 bases between the germline ends. The CDR3 spans 20 residues. Per germline, CDR1 SGHAT and CDR2 FQNNGV. The CDR3 loop is CASTTGRMGGGPSGTDTQYF. The CDR3 DNA is TGTGCCAGCACCACGGGACGGATGGGGGGGGGCCCATCCGGCACAGATACGCAGTATTTT.

This clonotype was found a few times. The chain recombines TRBV12-3 or TRBV12-4 with TRBJ2-1; no clear D gene. Trimming cost V 2 bases and J 8 bases, with 4 bases left between them. CDR3 length: 11 residues. This chain's CDR3 is CASSLYHEQFF. As DNA, the CDR3 is TGTGCCAGCAGTTTATATCATGAGCAGTTCTTC.

This clonotype was counted between two and nine times. This chain connects TRBV12-3 or TRBV12-4 to TRBJ2-3, with 10 bases lining up with TRBD2. The CDR3 consists of 16 residues. With V trimmed by 5 bases and J by 7 bases, 12 bases remained unmatched. The CDR3 is CASSPPLAGNENTQYF. The CDR3 nucleotides are TGTGCCAGCAGTCCTCCACTAGCGGGAAATGAGAATACGCAGTATTTT.

There are many counts of this clonotype. The rearrangement joins TRBV5-1 to TRBJ2-1; TRBD1 aligns across 9 bases. From germline, CDR1 is SGHRS and CDR2 YFSETQ. CDR3 length: 14 residues. Trimming cost V 3 bases and J 8 bases; bases outside gene matches: 6. CDR3 amino acids: CASSWGDRADEQFF. The DNA of the CDR3 is TGCGCCAGCAGCTGGGGGGACAGGGCGGATGAGCAGTTCTTC.

Many counts were recorded for this clonotype. The chain combines TRBV3-1 with TRBJ2-1; the D is unclear. CDR1 and CDR2 (germline): LGHDT, YNNKEL (reference sequence). The CDR3 sequence is 13 residues long. V lost 0 bases to trimming and J lost 8 bases, with 8 bases between them. CDR3 sequence reads: CASSQEEFDEQFF. The DNA for the CDR3 is TGTGCCAGCAGCCAAGAGGAGTTCGATGAGCAGTTCTTC.

This clonotype was counted a few times. The chain uses TRBV5-1 and TRBJ2-7, with TRBD2 matching 8 bases. The junction had 8 bases not matched to a gene; V was cut back by 4 bases and J by 5 bases. The germline V gene encodes CDR1 SGHRS and CDR2 YFSETQ. The CDR3 is made up of 14 amino acids. CDR3 in amino acids: CASSPGLAPHEQYF. CDR3 bases: TGCGCCAGCAGCCCCGGACTAGCCCCTCACGAGCAGTACTTC.

V gene TRBV2 combines with J gene TRBJ1-4, with D tentatively TRBD1 (6 bases). The CDR3 has 14 amino acids. Germline V gene sequence: CDR1 SNHLY, CDR2 FYNNEI. V was cut by 4 bases and J by 2 bases, with 8 bases left in between. This CDR3 is CASSVGGTNEKLFF. DNA for the CDR3: TGTGCCAGCAGTGTTGGGGGCACTAATGAAAAACTGTTTTTT.

This rearrangement joins TRBV29-1 to TRBJ2-3; D not resolved. Germline CDR1 and CDR2: SQVTM and ANQGSEA. The CDR3 has 15 amino acids. The germline V and J ends were trimmed by 8 bases and 0 bases, with 18 bases remaining between them. The CDR3 sequence: CSPNGPRESTDTQYF. CDR3 in DNA: TGCAGCCCAAATGGACCGAGAGAAAGCACAGATACGCAGTATTTT.

DNA for the CDR3: TGTGCCAGCAGCTCCTTAGCGGGAGGCCCAGGGGAGACAGATACGCAGTATTTT. Translation gives CASSSLAGGPGETDTQYF. The chain joins TRBV13 to TRBJ2-3; 10 nucleotides line up with TRBD2. V shed 4 bases, J shed 3 bases, and the junction held 13 bases outside the gene matches. Per the germline V gene, CDR1 is PRHDT and CDR2 is FYEKMQ (reference sequence). This CDR3 comprises 18 residues.

This clonotype was counted between two and nine times. The gene calls are TRBV10-1 and TRBJ2-7; TRBD1 aligns across 10 bases. Unmatched junction bases numbered 3, after V lost 0 bases and J lost 4 bases. The CDR3 extends over 15 amino acids. The germline V gene has CDR1 WNHNN and CDR2 SYGVQD (reference sequence). CDR3 DNA sequence: TGCGCCAGCAGTGAGTCCGGGACAGGGGAGTACGAGCAGTACTTC. Its protein is CASSESGTGEYEQYF.

The chain combines TRBV27 with TRBJ1-1; D might be TRBD1 (6 bases). There are 18 residues in the CDR3. The germline V gene encodes CDR1 MNHEY and CDR2 SMNVEV (reference sequence). V shed 5 bases and J shed 0 bases, with 22 bases lying between them. As DNA, the CDR3 is TGTGCCAGCAGTACAGGGACCCAACCTTCGTTCATGAACACTGAAGCTTTCTTT. This encodes CASSTGTQPSFMNTEAFF.

This clonotype was observed at least ten times. The gene calls are TRBV11-2 and TRBJ2-1, with D perhaps matching TRBD1 or TRBD2 (5 bases each). CDR3 length: 16 amino acids. CDR1 and CDR2 from the germline V gene are SGHAT and FQNNGV. Between the trimmed V and J ends, which lost 4 bases and 6 bases, there was a span of 19 bases. The CDR3 loop is CASSSPGDGTANEQFF. CDR3 DNA: TGTGCCAGCAGCTCCCCCGGGGACGGCACGGCCAATGAGCAGTTCTTC.

This clonotype was seen a handful of times. One junction end disagrees with the germline gene, perhaps due to a read error. The chain links TRBV27 to TRBJ2-1; 9 bases align to TRBD1. The CDR3 length is 12 residues. Germline V lookup: CDR1 MNHEY, CDR2 SMNVEV (reference sequence). The DNA for the CDR3 is TGTGCCAGCAGTCGGAAGAGGGACAGGGCGATCTTC. Amino acid sequence: CASSRKRDRAIF.

This clonotype was counted between two and nine times. The rearrangement uses TRBV7-2 and TRBJ2-7; no clear D. CDR3 length: 12 amino acids. The V end lost 5 bases, the J end lost 2 bases, and 7 bases lay between the germline ends. Germline V lookup: CDR1 SGHTA, CDR2 FQGNSA. Here the CDR3 DNA reads TGTGCCAGCAGCGAAGCACCCTACGAGCAGTACTTC. Translated: CASSEAPYEQYF.

This clonotype has just a few counts. The chain carries TRBV7-9 and TRBJ1-2; D gene ambiguous. Germline V gene data show CDR1 as SEHNR and CDR2 as FQNEAQ (reference sequence). The CDR3 runs 14 residues. Trimming stripped 7 bases from V and 6 bases from J, with 18 bases between. The CDR3 region is CASTLDSGGDGYTF. CDR3 in DNA: TGTGCCAGCACCCTAGACTCCGGCGGGGATGGCTACACCTTC.

The rearrangement joins TRBV29-1 to TRBJ2-3, with unresolved D. Trimming removed 0 bases from V and 0 bases from J, with 10 bases in between. The CDR3 contains 15 residues. Germline V lookup: CDR1 SQVTM, CDR2 ANQGSEA. The CDR3 nucleotides are TGCAGCGTTGAAGAGCCTAATCCTAGCACAGATACGCAGTATTTT. Its protein product is CSVEEPNPSTDTQYF.

The J gene is TRBJ2-1, the V gene TRBV20-1, with 11 bases fitting TRBD2. The CDR3 has 15 residues. Germline V gives CDR1 DFQATT, CDR2 SNEGSKA (reference sequence). The V and J ends lost 2 bases and 8 bases, in that order; junction bases with no gene match: 8. The chain's CDR3 is CSARPTSGRPDEQFF. The DNA of the CDR3 is TGCAGTGCTAGACCTACTAGCGGGAGACCCGATGAGCAGTTCTTC.

This clonotype occurred a few times. The chain employs TRBV12-3 or TRBV12-4 and TRBJ1-2; unclear D gene. V lost 8 bases to trimming and J lost 2 bases, with 9 bases between them. This CDR3 contains 12 residues. The CDR3 coding sequence is TGTGCCAGCGGGTTTTCCAACTATGGCTACACCTTC. It translates to CASGFSNYGYTF.

CDR3 bases: TGCGCCAGCAGCCCCGGGACTATGAACACTGAAGCTTTCTTT. Protein: CASSPGTMNTEAFF. V usage is TRBV4-1 and J usage is TRBJ1-1; TRBD1 might be the D (5 bases). Trimming pared 4 bases from V and 0 bases from J, leaving 9 bases between. Germline V gene lookup returns CDR1 MGHRA and CDR2 YSYEKL. There are 14 residues in the CDR3.

CDR3 DNA: TGTGCCAGCAGCCCTGGGACTACTGAGCAGTTCTTC. Translation gives CASSPGTTEQFF. The chain couples TRBV12-3 or TRBV12-4 to TRBJ2-1, with 7 bases fitting TRBD2. The CDR3 is 12 residues long. The V segment lost 6 bases and the J segment 9 bases; nucleotides outside the gene matches: 5.